This T cell receptor beta chain emerged from a study of Ad26.COV2.S vaccination and SARS-CoV-2 variants. Trimming removed 6 bases from V and 3 bases from J; junction bases left unmatched: 6. CDR3 size: 14 residues. Germline V CDR1 and CDR2: MDHEN, SYDVKM. Sequencing used immunoSEQ multiplex PCR; TCRdb keeps in-frame clones, though not all of them. Among 450,000 to 550,000 clones, approximately 90% were seen once, and the ten largest hold over 1.5%. Treatment of the sample: roughly 19 received Ad26.COV2.S at low or high dose, single or two shots; about 5 received placebo; per-sample allocation not given. The study sampled participants on day 63 after the first vaccine or placebo injection. Aged 18-55 years, donor was enrolled in Boston in 2020.

The source is a person aged 18-65 years who received the Ad26.COV2.S COVID-19 vaccine or a placebo. Specimen: peripheral blood, collected in a trial of Ad26.COV2.S vaccine versus placebo. The chain carries TRBV28 and TRBJ2-7; 9 bases line up with TRBD1. The CDR3 protein is CASRSGTGIYEQYF. For the CDR3, the DNA is TGTGCCAGCAGGTCCGGGACAGGGATCTACGAGCAGTACTTC.